A selection of T cell receptor beta chains follows, all from one sample in a study of blood T cell repertoires in COVID-19. Libraries were prepared by immunoSEQ multiplex PCR; TCRdb keeps only in-frame clonotypes and omits some of them. This table holds 45,000 or so clones, 83% found once. Sequencing was done on a sample of peripheral blood. Every receptor here comes from an older man in a cohort sampled during active COVID-19. CDR3s include the opening cysteine and the closing phenylalanine or tryptophan. A D gene is named only where the DNA matches it firmly. Only some rows state a clone size, as once, few, many or a class for expanded clones.

V gene: TRBV9
clone size: NA
J gene: TRBJ2-5
D gene: TRBD2
CDR3 protein: CASSVDGSGEETQYF
CDR3 DNA: TGTGCCAGCAGCGTAGATGGTAGCGGGGAAGAGACCCAGTACTTC

V gene: TRBV27
clone size: once
J gene: TRBJ2-1
D gene: TRBD2
CDR3 protein: CASTTGLAGEQFF
CDR3 DNA: TGTGCCAGCACCACAGGACTAGCTGGTGAGCAGTTCTTC

V gene: TRBV4-1
clone size: NA
J gene: TRBJ1-2
D gene: NA
CDR3 protein: CASSQVTGNYGYTF
CDR3 DNA: TGCGCCAGCAGCCAAGTAACAGGGAACTATGGCTACACCTTC

V gene: TRBV7-9
clone size: NA
J gene: TRBJ2-7
D gene: TRBD1
CDR3 protein: CASSLPGQGYEQYF
CDR3 DNA: TGTGCCAGCAGCCTTCCGGGACAGGGTTACGAGCAGTACTTC

V gene: TRBV30
clone size: NA
J gene: TRBJ2-4
D gene: NA
CDR3 protein: CAWSLGQGKNIQYF
CDR3 DNA: TGTGCCTGGAGTTTAGGGCAGGGGAAAAACATTCAGTACTTC

V gene: TRBV19
clone size: NA
J gene: TRBJ1-5
D gene: NA
CDR3 protein: CASRGAGLGNQPQHF
CDR3 DNA: TGTGCCAGTAGAGGGGCAGGCCTTGGCAATCAGCCCCAGCATTTT

V gene: TRBV2
clone size: NA
J gene: TRBJ2-4
D gene: NA
CDR3 protein: CASSVTSTQNIQYF
CDR3 DNA: TGTGCCAGCAGCGTAACTAGCACCCAAAACATTCAGTACTTC

V gene: TRBV5-1
clone size: NA
J gene: TRBJ1-1
D gene: NA
CDR3 protein: CASSLELLAEAFF
CDR3 DNA: TGCGCCAGCAGCTTAGAGTTATTAGCTGAAGCTTTCTTT

V gene: TRBV5-4
clone size: NA
J gene: TRBJ2-7
D gene: TRBD1
CDR3 protein: CASSSGTGGYEQYF
CDR3 DNA: TGTGCCAGCAGCTCCGGGACAGGGGGCTACGAGCAGTACTTC

V gene: TRBV6-6
clone size: NA
J gene: TRBJ1-4
D gene: NA
CDR3 protein: CASSPDEGKLFF
CDR3 DNA: TGTGCCAGCAGCCCTGACGAGGGAAAACTGTTTTTT

V gene: TRBV7-9
clone size: NA
J gene: TRBJ1-6
D gene: TRBD1
CDR3 protein: CASSPGDRARSSPLHF
CDR3 DNA: TGTGCCAGCAGCCCAGGGGACAGGGCAAGGTCTTCACCCCTCCACTTT

V gene: TRBV7-9
clone size: NA
J gene: TRBJ2-3
D gene: TRBD1
CDR3 protein: CASSPQGEVADTQYF
CDR3 DNA: TGTGCCAGCAGCCCACAGGGGGAGGTTGCAGATACGCAGTATTTT

V gene: TRBV28
clone size: NA
J gene: TRBJ2-2
D gene: TRBD2
CDR3 protein: CASSLRNSGWNTGELFF
CDR3 DNA: TGTGCCAGCAGTCTCAGGAATAGCGGGTGGAACACCGGGGAGCTGTTTTTT